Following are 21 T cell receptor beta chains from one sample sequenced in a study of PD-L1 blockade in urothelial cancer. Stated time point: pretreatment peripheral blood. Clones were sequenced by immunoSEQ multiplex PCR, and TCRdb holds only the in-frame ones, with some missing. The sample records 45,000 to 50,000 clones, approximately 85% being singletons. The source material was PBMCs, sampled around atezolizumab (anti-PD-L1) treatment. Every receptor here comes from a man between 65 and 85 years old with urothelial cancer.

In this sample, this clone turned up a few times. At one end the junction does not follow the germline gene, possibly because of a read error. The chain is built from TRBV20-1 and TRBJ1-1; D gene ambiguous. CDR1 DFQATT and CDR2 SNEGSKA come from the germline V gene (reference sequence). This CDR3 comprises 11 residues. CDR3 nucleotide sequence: TGCAGTGCCAGAGCCACATTCGAAGCTTTCTTT. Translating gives CSARATFEAFF.

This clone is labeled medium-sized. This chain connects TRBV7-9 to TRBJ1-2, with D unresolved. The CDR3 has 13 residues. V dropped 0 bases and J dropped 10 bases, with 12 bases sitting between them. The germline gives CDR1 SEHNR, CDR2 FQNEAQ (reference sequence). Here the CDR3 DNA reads TGTGCCAGCAGCTTAGCGAATCAGGAAGCCTACACCTTC. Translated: CASSLANQEAYTF.

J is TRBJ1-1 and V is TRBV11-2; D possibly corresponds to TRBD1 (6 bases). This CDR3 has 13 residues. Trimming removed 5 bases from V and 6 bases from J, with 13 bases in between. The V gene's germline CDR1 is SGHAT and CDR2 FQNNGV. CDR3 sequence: CASSRQGRAEAFF. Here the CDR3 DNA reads TGTGCCAGCAGCCGGCAGGGGCGAGCTGAAGCTTTCTTT.

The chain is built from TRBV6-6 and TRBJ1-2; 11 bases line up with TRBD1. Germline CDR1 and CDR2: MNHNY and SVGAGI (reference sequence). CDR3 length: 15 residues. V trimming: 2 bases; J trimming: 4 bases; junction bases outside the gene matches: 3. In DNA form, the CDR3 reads TGTGCCAGCAGTTACGCTGGACAGGGGGCCTATGGCTACACCTTC. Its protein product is CASSYAGQGAYGYTF.

CDR3 sequence: CASSWGRNTDTQYF. The CDR3 coding sequence is TGTGCCAGCAGCTGGGGGCGTAACACAGATACGCAGTATTTT. The rearrangement joins TRBV7-3 to TRBJ2-3; tentative D call: TRBD1 (6 bases). Looked up from germline, CDR1 is SGHTA and CDR2 is FQGTGA. Trimming removed 4 bases from V and 2 bases from J, with 10 bases in between. The CDR3 has 14 amino acids.

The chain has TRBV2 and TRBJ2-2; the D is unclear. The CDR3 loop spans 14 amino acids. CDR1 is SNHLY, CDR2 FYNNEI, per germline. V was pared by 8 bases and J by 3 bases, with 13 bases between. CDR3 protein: CASLELLDTGELFF. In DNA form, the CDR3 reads TGTGCCAGCCTTGAACTGCTTGACACCGGGGAGCTGTTTTTT.

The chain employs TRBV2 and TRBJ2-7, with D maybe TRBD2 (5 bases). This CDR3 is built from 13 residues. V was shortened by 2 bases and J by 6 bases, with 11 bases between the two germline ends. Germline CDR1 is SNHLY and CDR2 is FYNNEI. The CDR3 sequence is CASSERGEGEQYF. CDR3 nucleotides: TGTGCCAGCAGTGAACGCGGTGAGGGCGAGCAGTACTTC.

The CDR3, as DNA: TGTGCCAGCAGCTTAGGGCCGACGGGTGGCTACACCTTC. It codes for CASSLGPTGGYTF. V gene TRBV13 combines with J gene TRBJ1-2; the D is unclear. The V and J ends lost 0 bases and 7 bases respectively, with 9 bases between them. The CDR3 consists of 13 residues. The V gene's germline CDR1 is PRHDT and CDR2 FYEKMQ (reference sequence).

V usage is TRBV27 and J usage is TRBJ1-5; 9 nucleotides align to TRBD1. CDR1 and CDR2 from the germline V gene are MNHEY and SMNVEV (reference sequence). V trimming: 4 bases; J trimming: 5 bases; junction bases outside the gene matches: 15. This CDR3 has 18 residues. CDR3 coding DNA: TGTGCCAGCAGTTCGGAGTTTCCGGACAGGGGAAGCGATCAGCCCCAGCATTTT. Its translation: CASSSEFPDRGSDQPQHF.

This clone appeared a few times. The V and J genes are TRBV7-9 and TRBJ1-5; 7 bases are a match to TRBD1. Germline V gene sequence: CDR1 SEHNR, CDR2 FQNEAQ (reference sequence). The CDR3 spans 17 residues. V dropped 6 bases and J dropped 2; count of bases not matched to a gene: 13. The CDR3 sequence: CASSKWRGGEGNQPQHF. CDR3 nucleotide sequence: TGTGCCAGCAGTAAATGGCGAGGGGGCGAGGGCAATCAGCCCCAGCATTTT.

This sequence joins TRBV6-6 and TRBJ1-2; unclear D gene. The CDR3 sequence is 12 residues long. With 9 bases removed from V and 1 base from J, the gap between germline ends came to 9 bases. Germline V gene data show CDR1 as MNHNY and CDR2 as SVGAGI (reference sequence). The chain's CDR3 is CASGTNNYGYTF. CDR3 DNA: TGTGCCAGTGGCACGAATAACTATGGCTACACCTTC.

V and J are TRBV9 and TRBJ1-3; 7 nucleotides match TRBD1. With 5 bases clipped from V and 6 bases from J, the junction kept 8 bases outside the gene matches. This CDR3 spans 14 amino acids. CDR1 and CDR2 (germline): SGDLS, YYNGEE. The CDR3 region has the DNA TGTGCCAGCAGTTTGACAGGGCCTGAAAACACCATATATTTT. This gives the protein CASSLTGPENTIYF.

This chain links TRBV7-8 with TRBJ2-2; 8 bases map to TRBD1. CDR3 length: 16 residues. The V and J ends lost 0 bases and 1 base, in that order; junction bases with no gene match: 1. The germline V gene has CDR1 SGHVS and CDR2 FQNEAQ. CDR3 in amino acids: CASSLAGTGNTGELFF. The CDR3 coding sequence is TGTGCCAGCAGCTTAGCGGGGACAGGGAACACCGGGGAGCTGTTTTTT.

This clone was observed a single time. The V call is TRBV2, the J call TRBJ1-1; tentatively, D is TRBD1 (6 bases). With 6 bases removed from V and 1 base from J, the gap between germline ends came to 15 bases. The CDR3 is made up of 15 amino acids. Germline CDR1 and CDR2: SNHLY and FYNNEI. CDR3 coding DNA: TGTGCCAGCAGCCACGGGACAAATTGGAACACTGAAGCTTTCTTT. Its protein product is CASSHGTNWNTEAFF.

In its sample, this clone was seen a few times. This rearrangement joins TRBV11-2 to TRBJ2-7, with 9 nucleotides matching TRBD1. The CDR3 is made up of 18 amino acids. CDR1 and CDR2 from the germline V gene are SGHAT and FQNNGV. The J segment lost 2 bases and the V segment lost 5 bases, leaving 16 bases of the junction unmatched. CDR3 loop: CASSPLVSGTGPTYEQYF. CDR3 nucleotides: TGTGCCAGCAGCCCCTTGGTCTCCGGGACAGGGCCCACCTACGAGCAGTACTTC. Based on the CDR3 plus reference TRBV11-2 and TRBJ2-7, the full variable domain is EAGVAQSPRYKIIEKRQSVAFWCNPISGHATLYWYQQILGQGPKLLIQFQNNGVVDDSQLPKDRFSAERLKGVDSTLKIQPAKLEDSAVYLCASSPLVSGTGPTYEQYFGPGTRLTVT.

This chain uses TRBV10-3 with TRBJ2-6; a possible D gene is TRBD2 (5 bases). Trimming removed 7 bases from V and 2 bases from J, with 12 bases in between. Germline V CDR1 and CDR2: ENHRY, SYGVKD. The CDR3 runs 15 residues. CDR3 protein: CAITADTAGANVLTF. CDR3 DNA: TGTGCCATCACAGCGGATACTGCTGGGGCCAACGTCCTGACTTTC.

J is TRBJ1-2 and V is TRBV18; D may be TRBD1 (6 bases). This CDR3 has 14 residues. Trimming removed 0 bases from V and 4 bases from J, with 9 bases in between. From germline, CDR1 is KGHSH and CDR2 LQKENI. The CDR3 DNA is TGTGCCAGCTCACCACCCAGGACAGTCTATGGCTACACCTTC. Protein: CASSPPRTVYGYTF.

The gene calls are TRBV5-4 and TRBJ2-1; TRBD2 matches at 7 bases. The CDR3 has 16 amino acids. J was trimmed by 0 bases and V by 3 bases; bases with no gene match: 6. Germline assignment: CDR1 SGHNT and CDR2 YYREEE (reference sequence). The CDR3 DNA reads TGTGCCAGCAGCTCAACTAGCGCCCGCTCCTACAATGAGCAGTTCTTC. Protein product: CASSSTSARSYNEQFF.

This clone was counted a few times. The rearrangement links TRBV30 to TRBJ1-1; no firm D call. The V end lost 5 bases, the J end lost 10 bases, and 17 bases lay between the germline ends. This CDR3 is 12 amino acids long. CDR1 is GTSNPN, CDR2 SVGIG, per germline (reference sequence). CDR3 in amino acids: CAWGGNREAAFF. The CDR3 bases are TGTGCCTGGGGTGGCAACCGAGAAGCAGCTTTCTTT.

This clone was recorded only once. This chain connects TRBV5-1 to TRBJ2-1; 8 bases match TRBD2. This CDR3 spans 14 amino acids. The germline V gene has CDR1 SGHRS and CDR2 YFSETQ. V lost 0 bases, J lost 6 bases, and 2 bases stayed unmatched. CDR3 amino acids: CASSLVLAANEQFF. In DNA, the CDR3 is TGCGCCAGCAGCTTGGTACTAGCGGCCAATGAGCAGTTCTTC.

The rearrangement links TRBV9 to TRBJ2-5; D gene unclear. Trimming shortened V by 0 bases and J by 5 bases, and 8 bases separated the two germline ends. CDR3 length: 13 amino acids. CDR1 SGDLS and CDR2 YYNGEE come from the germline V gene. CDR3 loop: CASSVDPRETQYF. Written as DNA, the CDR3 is TGTGCCAGCAGCGTAGACCCCCGGGAGACCCAGTACTTC.